These 24 T cell receptor beta chains share one sample of origin, sequenced in a study of blood T cell repertoires in COVID-19. Here immunoSEQ multiplex PCR was the method, and the copy in TCRdb shows in-frame clones only, minus some. The table records 25,000 to 35,000 clones, approximately 86% of them present only once. Sequences were obtained from peripheral blood. Every receptor here comes from a man in his sixties with COVID-19, enrolled during active disease.

V gene TRBV15 combines with J gene TRBJ2-7, with D perhaps TRBD2 (6 bases). Trimming took off 4 bases at V and 3 bases at J, with 19 bases between the two ends. The germline gives CDR1 LNHNV, CDR2 YYDKDF (reference sequence). The CDR3 is made up of 16 amino acids. This chain's CDR3 is CATSKLKGLTNYEQYF. CDR3 nucleotide sequence: TGTGCCACCAGCAAACTTAAAGGACTAACGAACTACGAGCAGTACTTC. The entire variable domain, with the rest obtained from reference TRBV15 and TRBJ2-7, is as follows: DAMVIQNPRYQVTQFGKPVTLSCSQTLNHNVMYWYQQKSSQAPKLLFHYYDKDFNNEADTPDNFQSRRPNTSFCFLDIRSPGLGDTAMYLCATSKLKGLTNYEQYFGPGTRLTVT.

There are a few counts of this clone. The chain carries TRBV28 and TRBJ2-7; D gene uncertain. V shed 2 bases and J shed 1 base, with 6 bases lying between them. Germline CDR1 reads MDHEN; CDR2 reads SYDVKM. The CDR3 is made up of 13 amino acids. This CDR3 is CASSLGPSYEQYF. DNA of the CDR3: TGTGCCAGCAGTTTAGGGCCATCCTACGAGCAGTACTTC. The whole variable domain, filled in from reference TRBV28 and TRBJ2-7, reads DVKVTQSSRYLVKRTGEKVFLECVQDMDHENMFWYRQDPGLGLRLIYFSYDVKMKEKGDIPEGYSVSREKKERFSLILESASTNQTSMYLCASSLGPSYEQYFGPGTRLTVT.

The genes are TRBV19 and TRBJ2-2, with 7 bases fitting TRBD1. The CDR3 extends over 13 amino acids. Germline V lookup: CDR1 LNHDA, CDR2 SQIVND (reference sequence). Germline trimming cut 7 bases from V and 8 bases from J; bases unmatched to any gene: 7. This CDR3 reads CASKRTGEGELFF. In DNA, the CDR3 is TGTGCCAGTAAAAGGACAGGCGAAGGGGAGCTGTTTTTT.

This clone was found once. The chain links TRBV5-1 to TRBJ1-2; 7 bases are shared with TRBD1. The germline CDR1 and CDR2 sequences are SGHRS and YFSETQ. The trim removed 2 bases at V and 6 bases at J, leaving 4 bases unmatched. CDR3 length: 13 amino acids. Here the CDR3 reads CASSLQGWDGYTF. The CDR3 DNA reads as TGCGCCAGCAGCTTACAGGGGTGGGATGGCTACACCTTC.

The chain recombines TRBV19 with TRBJ1-2; tentatively, D is TRBD1 (6 bases). Germline CDR1 LNHDA, CDR2 SQIVND (reference sequence). The length of the CDR3 is 14 residues. The V end lost 7 bases, the J end lost 4 bases, and 16 bases lay between the germline ends. As DNA, the CDR3 is TGTGCCAGTACCCCTGGGGGCAGGAGCTATGGCTACACCTTC. Translation gives CASTPGGRSYGYTF. The full variable domain, completed using reference TRBV19 and TRBJ1-2, is DGGITQSPKYLFRKEGQNVTLSCEQNLNHDAMYWYRQDPGQGLRLIYYSQIVNDFQKGDIAEGYSVSREKKESFPLTVTSAQKNPTAFYLCASTPGGRSYGYTFGSGTRLTVV.

This sequence joins TRBV29-1 and TRBJ2-7; TRBD1 aligns across 8 bases. This CDR3 region has 15 residues. V shed 3 bases, J shed 0 bases, and the junction held 7 bases outside the gene matches. Germline V CDR1 and CDR2: SQVTM, ANQGSEA. CDR3 protein: CSVELGQGPSYEQYF. The CDR3 bases are TGCAGCGTTGAGCTAGGACAGGGCCCCTCCTACGAGCAGTACTTC.

The V and J genes are TRBV5-1 and TRBJ1-2; TRBD1 is a possible D gene (5 bases). The CDR3 covers 12 residues. V lost 4 bases, J lost 4 bases, and 8 bases lay in between. The germline V gene has CDR1 SGHRS and CDR2 YFSETQ. DNA of the CDR3: TGCGCCAGCAGCCGAGACAGCTATGGCTACACCTTC. It codes for CASSRDSYGYTF. Full variable domain (rest looked up from reference TRBV5-1 and TRBJ1-2): KAGVTQTPRYLIKTRGQQVTLSCSPISGHRSVSWYQQTPGQGLQFLFEYFSETQRNKGNFPGRFSGRQFSNSRSEMNVSTLELGDSALYLCASSRDSYGYTFGSGTRLTVV.

The genes are TRBV28 and TRBJ1-2; no definite D call. The germline V gene encodes CDR1 MDHEN and CDR2 SYDVKM. V was cut by 7 bases and J by 8 bases, with 11 bases left in between. The CDR3 runs to 11 residues. CDR3: CASTGGSGYTF. CDR3 coding DNA: TGTGCCAGCACCGGAGGGAGCGGCTACACCTTC.

The CDR3 DNA reads as TGTGCCAGCAGTTACACCACAGGGCAGAATGAAAAACTGTTTTTT. Translating gives CASSYTTGQNEKLFF. The chain couples TRBV6-5 to TRBJ1-4; the D gene is possibly TRBD1 (6 bases). V was cut by 2 bases and J by 5 bases, with 12 bases left in between. Germline values: CDR1 MNHEY, CDR2 SVGAGI. The CDR3 length is 15 residues.

The J gene is TRBJ2-7, the V gene TRBV7-2; 11 bases are shared with TRBD2. The V gene end was trimmed by 4 bases and the J gene end by 2 bases; junction bases not matched to a gene: 4. The CDR3 length is 15 residues. Germline CDR1 reads SGHTA; CDR2 reads FQGNSA. The CDR3 loop reads CASSSGLAGPYEQYF. DNA for the CDR3: TGTGCCAGCAGCTCCGGACTAGCGGGCCCCTACGAGCAGTACTTC.

The chain has TRBV7-9 and TRBJ1-2, with 10 bases aligning to TRBD1. V was pared by 6 bases and J by 6 bases, with 10 bases of the junction left unmatched. The CDR3 is 15 residues long. Germline CDR1 SEHNR, CDR2 FQNEAQ (reference sequence). CDR3: CASSPDWDRGDGYTF. The CDR3 nucleotides read TGTGCCAGCAGTCCTGATTGGGACAGGGGAGATGGCTACACCTTC.

The chain has TRBV28 and TRBJ2-7; TRBD1 matches at 11 bases. From germline, CDR1 is MDHEN and CDR2 SYDVKM. The CDR3 is 15 residues long. Trimming cost V 3 bases and J 4 bases; bases outside gene matches: 5. CDR3 amino acids: CASSFGTGGLYEQYF. The CDR3 coding sequence is TGTGCCAGCAGTTTCGGGACAGGGGGTCTGTACGAGCAGTACTTC.

The V gene is TRBV19, the J gene TRBJ1-1; perhaps TRBD1 as D (6 bases). V gave up 3 bases and J gave up 1 base, with 15 bases separating them. The CDR3 has 16 amino acids. Looked up from germline, CDR1 is LNHDA and CDR2 is SQIVND (reference sequence). The CDR3: CASSIPGERANTEAFF. CDR3 nucleotides: TGTGCCAGTAGTATCCCAGGGGAAAGGGCGAACACTGAAGCTTTCTTT.

The gene calls are TRBV18 and TRBJ1-4; 10 bases line up with TRBD1. Trimming took 4 bases from V and 3 from J; bases not matched to a gene: 11. This CDR3 has 18 residues. Germline-derived CDR1 and CDR2 are KGHSH and LQKENI. In nucleotides, the CDR3 is TGTGCCAGCTCACTGACAGGGGGCGCCGGTGGATCTAATGAAAAACTGTTTTTT. Protein product: CASSLTGGAGGSNEKLFF.

V is TRBV6-6 and J is TRBJ1-6; D is undetermined. Trimming shortened V by 6 bases and J by 10 bases, and 7 bases separated the two germline ends. The CDR3 is 11 residues long. CDR1 is MNHNY, CDR2 SVGAGI, per germline (reference sequence). The CDR3 region has the DNA TGTGCCAGCAGGGAGGGCTCACCCCTCCACTTT. Translated: CASREGSPLHF.

The chain links TRBV6-2 or TRBV6-3 to TRBJ2-1; no clear D gene. CDR3 length: 16 amino acids. Germline V lookup: CDR1 MNHEY, CDR2 SVGEGT. The V gene lost 5 bases and the J gene lost 0 bases, with 14 bases spanning the gap. CDR3 sequence reads: CASSESGLSSYNEQFF. The CDR3 coding sequence is TGTGCCAGCAGTGAGTCGGGTCTGAGCTCCTACAATGAGCAGTTCTTC.

This clone was observed a single time. One junction end does not reproduce the germline sequence, and a read error may be involved. The chain carries TRBV27 and TRBJ1-5, with D possibly matching TRBD1 (5 bases). The germline V gene has CDR1 MNHEY and CDR2 SMNVEV (reference sequence). The CDR3 length is 13 residues. The CDR3 region is CASSTDSNQPQHF. In DNA, the CDR3 is TGTGCCAGCAGTACCGACAGCAACCAGCCCCAGCATTTT.

The chain recombines TRBV11-2 with TRBJ2-1; 9 positions match TRBD2. Germline CDR1 SGHAT, CDR2 FQNNGV. The CDR3 runs to 16 residues. Losses at the gene ends were 4 bases for V and 8 bases for J; bases not matched to a gene: 12. CDR3 DNA sequence: TGTGCCAGCAGCTCCGGTCGGGCGGGAGGGTTGGATGAGCAGTTCTTC. Amino acid sequence: CASSSGRAGGLDEQFF.

J is TRBJ1-2 and V is TRBV9; D is possibly TRBD1 (5 bases). Germline V gene lookup returns CDR1 SGDLS and CDR2 YYNGEE. The CDR3 is made up of 15 amino acids. The germline V and J ends were trimmed by 0 bases and 3 bases, with 12 bases remaining between them. CDR3: CASSVGRGSYYGYTF. DNA for the CDR3: TGTGCCAGCAGCGTAGGGAGGGGCTCGTACTATGGCTACACCTTC.

The chain recombines TRBV7-8 with TRBJ2-7; no definite D call. V lost 5 bases to trimming and J lost 1 base, with 15 bases between them. Germline V gene data show CDR1 as SGHVS and CDR2 as FQNEAQ. The CDR3 is 15 amino acids. The CDR3 DNA is TGTGCCAGCAGCAGACGTGGCTCTAGTTCCTACGAGCAGTACTTC. Amino acid sequence: CASSRRGSSSYEQYF. The whole variable domain, remainder taken from reference TRBV7-8 and TRBJ2-7, is GAGVSQSPRYKVAKRGQDVALRCDPISGHVSLFWYQQALGQGPEFLTYFQNEAQLDKSGLPSDRFFAERPEGSVSTLKIQRTQQEDSAVYLCASSRRGSSSYEQYFGPGTRLTVT.

The chain has TRBV6-4 and TRBJ2-2; D might be TRBD1 (6 bases). The CDR3 spans 14 residues. Per germline, CDR1 MRHNA and CDR2 SNTAGT. Trimming took off 8 bases at V and 3 bases at J, with 13 bases between the two ends. The CDR3 protein is CASGEGEYTGELFF. CDR3 in DNA: TGTGCCAGCGGAGAGGGGGAGTACACCGGGGAGCTGTTTTTT.

The table lists this clone with a count of one. V usage is TRBV9 and J usage is TRBJ1-2; weak D call: TRBD1 (6 bases). The V end was cut by 3 bases, the J end by 5 bases, with 20 bases between. The germline CDR1 and CDR2 sequences are SGDLS and YYNGEE. The CDR3 has 16 residues. CDR3 sequence: CASSGGGNRVIYGYTF. CDR3 DNA: TGTGCCAGCAGCGGAGGAGGAAACAGGGTAATATATGGCTACACCTTC.

The chain uses TRBV10-3 and TRBJ1-4; the match to TRBD1 covers 10 bases. Germline V gives CDR1 ENHRY, CDR2 SYGVKD. V lost 0 bases, J lost 6 bases, and 4 bases stayed unmatched. The CDR3 length is 16 residues. For the CDR3, the DNA is TGTGCCATCAGTGAGTCCGCGACAGGGGGCGATGAAAAACTGTTTTTT. The encoded protein is CAISESATGGDEKLFF.

A single count supports this clone. The CDR3 spells CASSSSGGTTPLHF. The CDR3 DNA reads TGCGCCAGCAGCTCCTCAGGGGGGACGACACCCCTCCACTTT. The chain recombines TRBV5-1 with TRBJ1-6, with 7 bases that match TRBD1. This CDR3 is built from 14 residues. Germline V gives CDR1 SGHRS, CDR2 YFSETQ. With V trimmed by 3 bases and J by 11 bases, 8 bases remained unmatched. Variable domain in full (rest from reference TRBV5-1 and TRBJ1-6): KAGVTQTPRYLIKTRGQQVTLSCSPISGHRSVSWYQQTPGQGLQFLFEYFSETQRNKGNFPGRFSGRQFSNSRSEMNVSTLELGDSALYLCASSSSGGTTPLHFGNGTRLTVT.